This T cell receptor beta chain appears in the sequencing data of a study of T cells in localized non-small cell lung cancer (dated by TCRdb to 2019 to 2021). Broadly, across the study: Comparing tumors with uninvolved tumor-adjacent lungs, the study looked at the T cell repertoires of approximately 240 patients with early-stage NSCLC. The cohort comprised approximately 240 treatment-naïve NSCLC patients with resected, localized lung tumors. Of the NSCLC patients, around 130 were male and about a hundred were female, and the mean age was approximately 66 years. Points the paper makes about the study in general: Because the study design was exploratory, TCR variables were selected using unadjusted p-values without false-discovery rate correction. A median of 57 of the top 100 tumor clones turned up in the paired uninvolved adjacent lung, and roughly 30 of those clones also ranked among the top 100 of that same adjacent lung. Longer overall survival was associated with higher blood T cell density, whereas shorter survival was associated with higher adjacent-lung clonality. Because multi-region tumor sequencing was not done, intratumor heterogeneity could not be ruled out. Uninvolved tumor-adjacent lung showed the highest T cell clonality, higher than tumor, which suggests more focused antigenic responses in the adjacent lung.

At diagnosis, tumor, uninvolved tumor-adjacent lung and peripheral blood were collected and then preserved as a mix of FFPE and fresh-frozen material. For TCR repertoire profiling, the blood samples were analyzed as peripheral blood mononuclear cells. On this clone: The antigen it recognizes is unknown. No base qualities exist here, and no much larger clone lies one base off it.

The immunoSEQ Assay was used to sequence TCR beta CDR3 regions from DNA. The published analysis was carried out like this. To compute T cell density, TCR beta template counts were normalized to usable DNA, which was estimated by amplifying housekeeping genes. The preseqR package was used to estimate richness by extrapolating to 400,000 templates for PBMC samples and to 120,000 templates for tissue samples. Clonality was defined as one minus Pielou's evenness. Tissue-enriched TCRs were identified by differential abundance testing using productive amino-acid clonotypes, minimum total count 5 and alpha 0.1. Repertoire overlap between compartments was quantified with the Jaccard Index and Morisita Overlap Index. GLIPH grouped TCR beta CDR3s together with public tetramer-defined viral CDR3s, and a viral motif had to include at least three viral sequences and show V-gene enrichment. TCRdb mirrors the immuneACCESS table, restricted to in-frame sequences. Some clones are absent from its copies; in checked studies, under half trace to an unresolved V gene, and the reason for the others is unknown. V and J calls and clone size are given by that table; D and trimming were obtained from the DNA. For this sample there are around 100,000 clones; roughly 86% appear just once. In total, the top ten clones hold more than 14% of the sample.

V is pared back by 2 bases and J by 7 bases, with 12 bases lying between the germline termini. The CDR3 numbers 15 residues from cysteine through phenylalanine. The read is trimmed to its CDR3 DNA, 45 bases read in frame from base 1. As encoded in the germline V gene, CDR1 is SGHTA while CDR2 is FQGNSA. The chain is assembled from TRBV7-2 and TRBJ1-6, with no confidently assigned D gene. The sequence came from a man aged 35 to 69 with stage I squamous cell lung carcinoma. This material consisted of peripheral blood, taken before any cancer treatment. The DNA sequence is TGTGCCAGCAGCTTAAATATCCCCGGGAATTCACCCCTCCACTTT. Its translation is CASSLNIPGNSPLHF.